Shown below are 22 T cell receptor beta chains from a single sample sequenced in a study of blood T cell repertoires in COVID-19. Method: immunoSEQ multiplex PCR; TCRdb's copy keeps in-frame clones and lacks some. The sample consists of 170,000 or so clones, around 90% of them appearing once. The sample consisted of peripheral blood. The source is a man aged 60 to 69 with COVID-19, enrolled during active disease.

The genes are TRBV6-2 or TRBV6-3 and TRBJ1-1; D perhaps matches TRBD1 (5 bases). Germline V lookup: CDR1 MNHEY, CDR2 SVGEGT. CDR3 length: 13 amino acids. Trimming shortened V by 5 bases and J by 0 bases, and 7 bases separated the two germline ends. The DNA for the CDR3 is TGTGCCAGCAGTGACAGAATGAACACTGAAGCTTTCTTT. This gives the protein CASSDRMNTEAFF.

V is TRBV7-6 and J is TRBJ2-1; 8 bases line up with TRBD1. J gave up 5 bases and V 3 bases, and 9 bases lay outside the gene matches. The CDR3 consists of 16 residues. Germline V gene sequence: CDR1 SGHVS, CDR2 FNYEAQ. CDR3 sequence reads: CASSFQAGTGNNEQFF. The CDR3 DNA is TGTGCCAGCAGCTTTCAGGCCGGGACAGGAAACAATGAGCAGTTCTTC.

Details on this clone: The junction differs from germline at one of its ends, possibly a read error. The rearrangement uses TRBV7-7 and TRBJ1-2; no reliable D call. In germline, CDR1 is SSHAT, CDR2 FNYEAQ (reference sequence). The CDR3 runs 14 residues. The CDR3 bases are TGTGCTAGCAGCCGAAACTACGGACTTCTTGGCTACACCTTC. The encoded protein is CASSRNYGLLGYTF.

The chain has TRBV5-1 and TRBJ2-1, with 10 nucleotides matching TRBD2. With 3 bases clipped from V and 8 bases from J, the junction kept 14 bases outside the gene matches. The CDR3 spans 17 residues. Germline CDR1 and CDR2: SGHRS and YFSETQ. CDR3 sequence reads: CASSSISLAGAGHEQFF. In nucleotides, the CDR3 is TGCGCCAGCAGCTCGATATCGCTAGCGGGGGCGGGACATGAGCAGTTCTTC.

The genes are TRBV2 and TRBJ2-7; a weak D match, TRBD2 (5 bases). Germline V gene sequence: CDR1 SNHLY, CDR2 FYNNEI. V gave up 5 bases and J gave up 5 bases, with 7 bases separating them. There are 11 residues in the CDR3. In DNA, the CDR3 is TGTGCCAGCAGTCCGGGAAACGAGCAGTACTTC. Translation: CASSPGNEQYF.

This clone was seen more than once but under ten times. J is TRBJ1-2 and V is TRBV3-1 (or the pseudogene TRBV3-2); 7 nucleotides align to TRBD1. J was trimmed by 3 bases and V by 1 base; bases with no gene match: 8. Germline-derived CDR1 and CDR2 are LGHDT and YNNKEL (reference sequence). The CDR3 is 16 residues long. CDR3 in DNA: TGTGCCAGCAGCCAAGGTGTGGCAGGGGGAGACTATGGCTACACCTTC. It encodes CASSQGVAGGDYGYTF.

The chain has TRBV6-1 and TRBJ2-3, with D possibly being TRBD2 (5 bases). CDR1 and CDR2 (germline): MNHNS, SASEGT. CDR3 length equals 15 residues. The V and J ends lost 0 bases and 0 bases respectively, with 7 bases between them. Written as DNA, the CDR3 is TGTGCCAGCAGTGAAGCCACGGGGAGCACAGATACGCAGTATTTT. It encodes CASSEATGSTDTQYF.

This chain joins TRBV10-2 and TRBJ1-3; D might be TRBD1 (6 bases). The germline V gene has CDR1 WSHSY and CDR2 SAAADI. Trimming left V 0 bases short and J 0 bases short, with 9 bases between. The CDR3 covers 16 residues. The CDR3 is CASSESQGRSGNTIYF. The CDR3 coding sequence is TGCGCCAGCAGTGAGTCACAGGGCCGCTCTGGAAACACCATATATTTT.

The V and J genes are TRBV4-2 and TRBJ1-5, with TRBD1 matching 9 bases. Germline-derived CDR1 and CDR2 are LGHNA and YNFKEQ. CDR3 length: 15 residues. V dropped 4 bases and J dropped 6; count of bases not matched to a gene: 7. The DNA of the CDR3 is TGTGCCAGCAGCCCCACCGGGACAGGGAGTCAGCCCCAGCATTTT. Its translation: CASSPTGTGSQPQHF.

The V and J genes are TRBV27 and TRBJ1-1; TRBD1 might be the D (6 bases). V lost 9 bases and J 4 bases, leaving 18 bases between the germline ends. CDR3 length: 14 amino acids. The germline CDR1 and CDR2 sequences are MNHEY and SMNVEV (reference sequence). The CDR3 loop reads CARGLGGGGTEAFF. The CDR3 DNA is TGTGCCAGGGGGCTAGGGGGGGGCGGCACTGAAGCTTTCTTT.

J is TRBJ1-2 and V is TRBV11-3; the match to TRBD1 covers 7 bases. Per germline, CDR1 SGHNT and CDR2 YENEEA. V lost 0 bases, J lost 1 base, and 8 bases stayed unmatched. CDR3 size: 17 residues. The CDR3 coding sequence is TGTGCCAGCAGCTTAGATCGGGACAGAAGGAATAACTATGGCTACACCTTC. Translation gives CASSLDRDRRNNYGYTF.

The rearrangement joins TRBV11-2 to TRBJ1-1, with D perhaps matching TRBD1 (5 bases). V was cut by 1 base and J by 5 bases, with 14 bases left in between. The CDR3 has 15 residues. CDR1 and CDR2 (germline): SGHAT, FQNNGV. CDR3 in amino acids: CASSLVGQGGTEAFF. The CDR3 DNA follows: TGTGCCAGCAGCTTAGTCGGCCAGGGCGGAACTGAAGCTTTCTTT.

The J gene is TRBJ2-1, the V gene TRBV19, with D possibly being TRBD2 (5 bases). The CDR3 is 16 residues long. The V end lost 3 bases, the J end lost 5 bases, and 17 bases lay between the germline ends. In germline, CDR1 is LNHDA, CDR2 SQIVND (reference sequence). CDR3 sequence: CASSIPSRGFHNEQFF. The CDR3 DNA follows: TGTGCCAGTAGTATCCCCTCTAGAGGGTTCCACAATGAGCAGTTCTTC.

CDR3 DNA sequence: TGTGCCAGCAGCCACGGAGGGATAGGCACTGAAGCTTTCTTT. Its protein product is CASSHGGIGTEAFF. The chain employs TRBV3-1 (or the pseudogene TRBV3-2) and TRBJ1-1, with D hard to call. The germline gives CDR1 LGHDT, CDR2 YNNKEL (reference sequence). This CDR3 is built from 14 residues. Trimming shortened V by 3 bases and J by 4 bases, and 12 bases separated the two germline ends.

The J gene is TRBJ2-2, the V gene TRBV9, with TRBD2 identical over 8 bases. Germline trimming cut 3 bases from V and 2 bases from J; bases unmatched to any gene: 3. Germline loops: CDR1 SGDLS, CDR2 YYNGEE. The CDR3 is 15 amino acids. As DNA, the CDR3 is TGTGCCAGCAGCGAAAGCGGGAGAAACACCGGGGAGCTGTTTTTT. This gives the protein CASSESGRNTGELFF.

The V call is TRBV5-4, the J call TRBJ1-1; D not certain. CDR3 size: 15 residues. CDR1 and CDR2 from the germline V gene are SGHNT and YYREEE (reference sequence). V was cut by 7 bases and J by 4 bases, with 20 bases left in between. The CDR3 bases are TGTGCCAGCCACGTGGGTACAGCCGGGAGCACTGAAGCTTTCTTT. Translation gives CASHVGTAGSTEAFF. Variable domain in full (rest from reference TRBV5-4 and TRBJ1-1): ETGVTQSPTHLIKTRGQQVTLRCSSQSGHNTVSWYQQALGQGPQFIFQYYREEENGRGNFPPRFSGLQFPNYSSELNVNALELDDSALYLCASHVGTAGSTEAFFGQGTRLTVV.

CDR3 coding DNA: TGTGCCAGCAGCTTATGGGGCGGAGGGAAAGGAACACCCCTCCACTTT. Protein sequence: CASSLWGGGKGTPLHF. The chain combines TRBV11-2 with TRBJ1-6; the D gene is possibly TRBD1 (5 bases). CDR3 length equals 16 residues. Germline values: CDR1 SGHAT, CDR2 FQNNGV. Trimming took off 2 bases at V and 11 bases at J, with 19 bases between the two ends.

CDR3 in amino acids: CASTTANYGYTF. The CDR3 DNA reads as TGTGCCAGTACGACAGCTAACTATGGCTACACCTTC. This chain connects TRBV2 to TRBJ1-2, with D possibly being TRBD1 (5 bases). This CDR3 is 12 amino acids long. Germline V lookup: CDR1 SNHLY, CDR2 FYNNEI. The germline V and J ends were trimmed by 9 bases and 0 bases, with 8 bases remaining between them.

The rearrangement uses TRBV5-1 and TRBJ2-7; TRBD1 might be the D (7 bases). V lost 4 bases and J 0 bases, leaving 14 bases between the germline ends. Germline CDR1 SGHRS, CDR2 YFSETQ. The CDR3 covers 15 residues. CDR3 sequence (DNA): TGCGCCAGCAGCGTCCAGGGGGGCCACTCCTACGAGCAGTACTTC. Translated: CASSVQGGHSYEQYF.

The chain carries TRBV2 and TRBJ1-2, with D perhaps matching TRBD1 (5 bases). V lost 6 bases and J 4 bases, leaving 15 bases between the germline ends. The germline gives CDR1 SNHLY, CDR2 FYNNEI. This CDR3 is built from 14 residues. The CDR3 DNA sequence: TGTGCCAGCAGACCCAGGGTGGAGGGCTATGGCTACACCTTC. As protein: CASRPRVEGYGYTF.

V is TRBV9 and J is TRBJ2-3; 8 nucleotides agree with TRBD2. Germline V lookup: CDR1 SGDLS, CDR2 YYNGEE. V shed 4 bases, J shed 0 bases, and the junction held 7 bases outside the gene matches. This CDR3 region has 16 residues. CDR3 DNA sequence: TGTGCCAGCAGCCCGATAGCGGGGAAAAGCACAGATACGCAGTATTTT. Its protein product is CASSPIAGKSTDTQYF.

The V gene is TRBV7-9, the J gene TRBJ1-3, with D hard to call. Trimming cost V 5 bases and J 5 bases, with 10 bases left between them. CDR1 is SEHNR, CDR2 FQNEAQ, per germline (reference sequence). The CDR3 length is 13 residues. CDR3: CASSLDTRNTIYF. CDR3 coding DNA: TGTGCCAGCAGCCTCGACACCCGAAACACCATATATTTT.